This T cell receptor (beta chain) was retrieved from a study of T-cell memory formation after mild COVID-19. About this clonotype itself: Its cognate antigen is unknown.

Study-level results: Whether day 37 second-wave clones are SARS-CoV-2-specific was not confirmed.

The authors produced TCR alpha and TCR beta cDNA libraries with sample barcodes and UMIs by 5'RACE using constant-segment primers. MiXCR, applied by TCRdb to the 5' RACE reads, yields one record per CDR3 protein. The sample records about 560,000 distinct CDR3 sequences, roughly 17% being singletons. Germline trimming cut 5 bases from V and 2 bases from J; bases unmatched to any gene: 6. This CDR3 is built from 15 residues. CDR1 MNHEY and CDR2 SVGAGI come from the germline V gene. The origin of this receptor is an adult woman who had mild COVID-19 (a few samples of this study predate the infection). Cell type and time point are not known. Material for sequencing was PBMCs or a T cell subset sorted from them (not recorded which). The chain combines TRBV6-5 with TRBJ2-1, with 7 nucleotides matching TRBD1. CDR3 coding DNA: TGTGCCAGCAGTCTCGGACAGGCTACCTACAATGAGCAGTTCTTC. It yields the protein CASSLGQATYNEQFF.